The 23 T cell receptor beta chains below all came from one sample that was sequenced in a study of radiation and T cells in renal cell carcinoma (dated by TCRdb to the early 2020s). The label giving this sample's time point can be read as: blood 4 weeks post-SBRT, at nephrectomy. The intended sense of this specimen's treatment or condition label: 15 Gy SBRT to primary tumor, nephrectomy 4 weeks later. The library was built by means of the immunoSEQ multiplex PCR assay. TCRdb re-hosts the immuneACCESS table, in-frame sequences only. Its copies lack some clones; in the studies checked, an unresolved V gene accounts for under half of them, and the cause for the rest is not known. Present in this sample are approximately 150,000 clones, 80% to 90% of which were seen just once. The ten largest account for under 20% of the sample. Sample: blood, taken from a patient whose treatment included radiotherapy and nephrectomy. Receptor source: a woman aged 45-59 years with renal cell carcinoma.

The rearrangement joins TRBV4-3 to TRBJ2-2; D unclear. V was shortened by 4 bases and J by 0 bases, with 6 bases between the two germline ends. There are 14 residues in the CDR3. Germline-derived CDR1 and CDR2 are LGHNA and YSLEER. CDR3 loop: CASSPYPNTGELFF. CDR3 sequence (DNA): TGCGCCAGCAGCCCCTACCCGAACACCGGGGAGCTGTTTTTT.

About this clone itself: Other DNA sequences in this specimen translate into the identical CDR3. The chain is built from TRBV5-1 and TRBJ1-1; 9 bases fit TRBD1. CDR1 and CDR2 (germline): SGHRS, YFSETQ. The junction had 1 base not matched to a gene; V was cut back by 3 bases and J by 1 base. The CDR3 contains 14 residues. As DNA, the CDR3 is TGCGCCAGCAGCTCGGGACAGGGGAACACTGAAGCTTTCTTT. It specifies CASSSGQGNTEAFF. Drawing the rest from reference TRBV5-1 and TRBJ1-1, the complete variable domain is KAGVTQTPRYLIKTRGQQVTLSCSPISGHRSVSWYQQTPGQGLQFLFEYFSETQRNKGNFPGRFSGRQFSNSRSEMNVSTLELGDSALYLCASSSGQGNTEAFFGQGTRLTVV.

V gene TRBV7-2 combines with J gene TRBJ1-2, with D perhaps matching TRBD1 (5 bases). V lost 5 bases and J lost 6, with 16 bases in between. The CDR3 totals 14 residues. Germline CDR1 SGHTA, CDR2 FQGNSA. CDR3 coding DNA: TGTGCCAGCAGCGTCGACAGTTCCGGGGATGGCTACACCTTC. Its translation: CASSVDSSGDGYTF.

This chain connects TRBV19 to TRBJ2-6; no reliable D call. The CDR3 is made up of 15 amino acids. Germline lookup yields CDR1 LNHDA and CDR2 SQIVND (reference sequence). V was shortened by 7 bases and J by 0 bases, with 10 bases between the two germline ends. The CDR3 sequence: CASTLADSGANVLTF. In DNA, the CDR3 is TGTGCCAGTACCCTCGCCGACTCTGGGGCCAACGTCCTGACTTTC.

The rearrangement joins TRBV30 to TRBJ1-2; TRBD1 might be the D (5 bases). The CDR3 runs 13 residues. Germline CDR1 GTSNPN, CDR2 SVGIG (reference sequence). Trimming left V 3 bases short and J 4 bases short, with 12 bases between. This CDR3 reads CAWSRGSLYGYTF. The CDR3 coding sequence is TGTGCCTGGAGCCGGGGGAGCCTCTATGGCTACACCTTC.

CDR3 DNA sequence: TGTGCCAGCAGCATCCTCGATAGGGGGGCGCGTGGTAATCAGCCCCAGCATTTT. This gives the protein CASSILDRGARGNQPQHF. The rearrangement joins TRBV5-4 to TRBJ1-5, with a possible D match to TRBD1 (6 bases). CDR1 SGHNT and CDR2 YYREEE come from the germline V gene (reference sequence). The CDR3 spans 18 residues. Trimming removed 4 bases from V and 4 bases from J, with 24 bases in between.

This clone was counted a few times. This chain links TRBV6-1 with TRBJ2-1, with D possibly being TRBD1 (6 bases). V dropped 6 bases and J dropped 10 bases, with 13 bases sitting between them. Germline CDR1 is MNHNS and CDR2 is SASEGT. This CDR3 has 12 residues. CDR3 sequence reads: CASSPPGTEQFF. CDR3 DNA: TGTGCCAGCAGCCCCCCCGGGACAGAGCAGTTCTTC.

The chain combines TRBV19 with TRBJ2-4, with TRBD2 matching over 11 bases. The CDR3 is made up of 15 amino acids. The V gene end was trimmed by 3 bases and the J gene end by 9 bases; junction bases not matched to a gene: 7. Germline CDR1 is LNHDA and CDR2 is SQIVND (reference sequence). CDR3 nucleotide sequence: TGTGCCAGTAGTATGCCATCTGGGACTAGCGGCATTCAGTACTTC. Amino acids: CASSMPSGTSGIQYF. The whole variable domain, remainder taken from reference TRBV19 and TRBJ2-4, is DGGITQSPKYLFRKEGQNVTLSCEQNLNHDAMYWYRQDPGQGLRLIYYSQIVNDFQKGDIAEGYSVSREKKESFPLTVTSAQKNPTAFYLCASSMPSGTSGIQYFGAGTRLSVL.

V is TRBV7-7 and J is TRBJ2-5, with 7 bases aligning to TRBD1. Germline lookup yields CDR1 SSHAT and CDR2 FNYEAQ (reference sequence). This CDR3 is 15 amino acids long. V lost 4 bases to trimming and J lost 2 bases; unmatched junction nucleotides: 7. As DNA, the CDR3 is TGTGCCAGCAGCTCAGGCAGGGGGTCTCAAGAGACCCAGTACTTC. As protein: CASSSGRGSQETQYF.

The gene calls are TRBV11-2 and TRBJ2-1; D possibly uses TRBD1 or TRBD2 (5 bases each). The CDR3 runs to 14 residues. Trimming left V 1 base short and J 7 bases short, with 11 bases between. Germline values: CDR1 SGHAT, CDR2 FQNNGV. The CDR3 DNA follows: TGTGCCAGCAGCTTAGGACGGGGCCGAAATGAGCAGTTCTTC. Its protein product is CASSLGRGRNEQFF.

The genes are TRBV5-4 and TRBJ2-3; 7 nucleotides line up with TRBD1. CDR3 size: 16 residues. Germline lookup yields CDR1 SGHNT and CDR2 YYREEE (reference sequence). J was trimmed by 1 base and V by 3 bases; bases with no gene match: 8. CDR3 DNA sequence: TGTGCCAGCAGCTCCTCAGGGGGTTCGGGCACAGATACGCAGTATTTT. Translating gives CASSSSGGSGTDTQYF. Looking up the rest from reference TRBV5-4 and TRBJ2-3 gives the full variable domain: ETGVTQSPTHLIKTRGQQVTLRCSSQSGHNTVSWYQQALGQGPQFIFQYYREEENGRGNFPPRFSGLQFPNYSSELNVNALELDDSALYLCASSSSGGSGTDTQYFGPGTRLTVL.

The chain is built from TRBV5-1 and TRBJ2-7; D uncertain. V was shortened by 4 bases and J by 2 bases, with 10 bases between the two germline ends. This CDR3 has 13 amino acids. CDR1 and CDR2 (germline): SGHRS, YFSETQ. CDR3 in DNA: TGCGCCAGCAGCCAGCGAACCGCCTACGAGCAGTACTTC. It encodes CASSQRTAYEQYF.

This clone was counted between two and nine times. The J gene is TRBJ2-4, the V gene TRBV2, with D uncertain. The germline CDR1 and CDR2 sequences are SNHLY and FYNNEI. Trimming pared 3 bases from V and 11 bases from J, leaving 20 bases between. The CDR3 contains 15 residues. CDR3 region: CASSEGLVSVRVQYF. The CDR3 DNA reads TGTGCCAGCAGTGAGGGTTTAGTCTCGGTCCGAGTTCAGTACTTC.

The gene calls are TRBV5-4 and TRBJ2-5, with D possibly TRBD2 on 6 matching bases. The V end was cut by 2 bases, the J end by 4 bases, with 12 bases between. Germline V gene sequence: CDR1 SGHNT, CDR2 YYREEE (reference sequence). The length of the CDR3 is 14 residues. The CDR3 reads CASSFERGSETQYF. DNA for the CDR3: TGTGCCAGCAGCTTTGAACGGGGGTCAGAGACCCAGTACTTC.

This clone was seen more than once but under ten times. The V and J genes are TRBV5-6 and TRBJ1-2; D remains unclear. The CDR3 loop spans 14 amino acids. The V gene lost 0 bases and the J gene lost 6 bases, with 12 bases spanning the gap. CDR1 is SGHDT, CDR2 YYEEEE, per germline. The CDR3 DNA follows: TGTGCCAGCAGCTTGGCCCGGGCTTCTCATGGCTACACCTTC. It specifies CASSLARASHGYTF. Full variable domain (rest looked up from reference TRBV5-6 and TRBJ1-2): DAGVTQSPTHLIKTRGQQVTLRCSPKSGHDTVSWYQQALGQGPQFIFQYYEEEERQRGNFPDRFSGHQFPNYSSELNVNALLLGDSALYLCASSLARASHGYTFGSGTRLTVV.

The gene calls are TRBV7-8 and TRBJ2-1, with D unclear. From germline, CDR1 is SGHVS and CDR2 FQNEAQ. The V end lost 2 bases, the J end lost 9 bases, and 8 bases lay between the germline ends. The CDR3 consists of 12 residues. CDR3 sequence (DNA): TGTGCCAGCAGCTTATCCGGAATTGAGCAGTTCTTC. This gives the protein CASSLSGIEQFF.

The table lists this clone with a count of one. The DNA of the CDR3 is TGTGCCAGCAGTTTATGGACGCTAGCGGGGGGTAAAGAGACCCAGTACTTC. This codes for CASSLWTLAGGKETQYF. The chain links TRBV28 to TRBJ2-5, with 11 bases fitting TRBD2. V lost 0 bases and J lost 3; bases outside the gene matches: 6. The CDR3 sequence is 17 residues long. In germline, CDR1 is MDHEN, CDR2 SYDVKM. The full variable domain, its missing parts supplied by reference TRBV28 and TRBJ2-5, is DVKVTQSSRYLVKRTGEKVFLECVQDMDHENMFWYRQDPGLGLRLIYFSYDVKMKEKGDIPEGYSVSREKKERFSLILESASTNQTSMYLCASSLWTLAGGKETQYFGPGTRLLVL.

The chain recombines TRBV10-2 with TRBJ1-1; no firm D call. V lost 4 bases, J lost 1 base, and 7 bases lay in between. The length of the CDR3 is 13 residues. The germline V gene has CDR1 WSHSY and CDR2 SAAADI. The CDR3 protein is CASSVSTNTEAFF. The CDR3, as DNA: TGCGCCAGCAGTGTCTCGACGAACACTGAAGCTTTCTTT.

This rearrangement joins TRBV11-2 to TRBJ2-3, with D possibly being TRBD2 (5 bases). V was pared by 1 base and J by 6 bases, with 14 bases between. The length of the CDR3 is 15 residues. Germline V lookup: CDR1 SGHAT, CDR2 FQNNGV. The CDR3: CASSLAGINLDTQYF. CDR3 in DNA: TGTGCCAGCAGCTTAGCGGGGATAAACTTGGATACGCAGTATTTT. Together with reference TRBV11-2 and TRBJ2-3, the CDR3 gives the full variable domain: EAGVAQSPRYKIIEKRQSVAFWCNPISGHATLYWYQQILGQGPKLLIQFQNNGVVDDSQLPKDRFSAERLKGVDSTLKIQPAKLEDSAVYLCASSLAGINLDTQYFGPGTRLTVL.

The gene calls are TRBV6-5 and TRBJ1-4, with a weak D call TRBD1 (5 bases). The CDR3 has 14 residues. Trimming cost V 8 bases and J 1 base, with 11 bases left between them. CDR1 and CDR2 (germline): MNHEY, SVGAGI. This chain's CDR3 is CASGRGRTNEKLFF. For the CDR3, the DNA is TGTGCCAGCGGGAGGGGCAGAACTAATGAAAAACTGTTTTTT.

The chain links TRBV5-1 to TRBJ1-3; unclear D gene. Trimming took 0 bases from V and 2 from J, leaving 9 bases between them. CDR3 length equals 15 residues. From germline, CDR1 is SGHRS and CDR2 YFSETQ. Here the CDR3 reads CASSLDGVTGNTIYF. The CDR3 nucleotides are TGCGCCAGCAGCTTGGATGGAGTAACTGGAAACACCATATATTTT.

The V call is TRBV19, the J call TRBJ2-7, with 8 bases identical to TRBD2. J gave up 3 bases and V 0 bases, and 4 bases lay outside the gene matches. Looked up from germline, CDR1 is LNHDA and CDR2 is SQIVND (reference sequence). The CDR3 extends over 15 amino acids. The CDR3 bases are TGTGCCAGTAGTATAGATCCCAGCGGGAGCTACGAGCAGTACTTC. Translated, it gives CASSIDPSGSYEQYF.

This chain uses TRBV9 with TRBJ2-2, with 8 positions matching TRBD2. CDR1 and CDR2 (germline): SGDLS, YYNGEE. V trimming: 4 bases; J trimming: 4 bases; junction bases outside the gene matches: 15. This CDR3 comprises 18 residues. CDR3 in DNA: TGTGCCAGCAGCTCCCGACCCTCGGGAGGGAGAGGCACCGGGGAGCTGTTTTTT. This codes for CASSSRPSGGRGTGELFF.